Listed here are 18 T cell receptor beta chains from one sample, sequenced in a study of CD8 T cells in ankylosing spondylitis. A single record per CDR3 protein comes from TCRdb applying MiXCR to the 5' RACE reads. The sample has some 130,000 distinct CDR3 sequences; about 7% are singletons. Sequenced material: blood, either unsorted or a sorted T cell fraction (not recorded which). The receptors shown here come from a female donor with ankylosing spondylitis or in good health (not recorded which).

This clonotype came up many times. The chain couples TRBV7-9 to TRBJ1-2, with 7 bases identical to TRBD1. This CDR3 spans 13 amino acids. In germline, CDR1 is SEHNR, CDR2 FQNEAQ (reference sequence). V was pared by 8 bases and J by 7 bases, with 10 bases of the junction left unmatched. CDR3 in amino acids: CASSNRGTIGYTF. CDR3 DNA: TGTGCCAGCTCGAACAGGGGAACCATTGGCTACACCTTC.

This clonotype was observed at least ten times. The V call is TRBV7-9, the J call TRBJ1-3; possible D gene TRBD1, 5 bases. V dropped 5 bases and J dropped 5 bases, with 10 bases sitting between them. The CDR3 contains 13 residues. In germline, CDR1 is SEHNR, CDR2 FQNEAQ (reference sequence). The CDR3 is CASSLGERNTIYF. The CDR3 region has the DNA TGTGCCAGCAGCCTGGGGGAGCGAAACACCATATATTTT.

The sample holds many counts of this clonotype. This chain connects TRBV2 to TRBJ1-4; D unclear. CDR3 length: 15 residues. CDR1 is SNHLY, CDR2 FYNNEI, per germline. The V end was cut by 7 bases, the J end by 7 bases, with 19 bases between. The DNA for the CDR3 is TGTGCCAGCACCGACGGATCGGTCACAAGTGAAAAACTGTTTTTT. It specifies CASTDGSVTSEKLFF.

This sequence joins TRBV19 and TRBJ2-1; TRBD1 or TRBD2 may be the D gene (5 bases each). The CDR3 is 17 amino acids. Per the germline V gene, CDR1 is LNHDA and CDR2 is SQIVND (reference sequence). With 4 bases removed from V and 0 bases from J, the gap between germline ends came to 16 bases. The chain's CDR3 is CASSRGSVRSSYNEQFF. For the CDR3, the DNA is TGTGCCAGTAGTAGGGGGAGCGTCCGGAGCTCCTACAATGAGCAGTTCTTC.

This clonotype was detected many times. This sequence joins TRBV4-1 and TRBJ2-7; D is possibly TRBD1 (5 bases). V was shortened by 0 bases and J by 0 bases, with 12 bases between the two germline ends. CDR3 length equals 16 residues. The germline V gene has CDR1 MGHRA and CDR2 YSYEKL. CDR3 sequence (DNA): TGCGCCAGCAGCCAAGAAACAGGACAACCCTCCTACGAGCAGTACTTC. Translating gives CASSQETGQPSYEQYF.

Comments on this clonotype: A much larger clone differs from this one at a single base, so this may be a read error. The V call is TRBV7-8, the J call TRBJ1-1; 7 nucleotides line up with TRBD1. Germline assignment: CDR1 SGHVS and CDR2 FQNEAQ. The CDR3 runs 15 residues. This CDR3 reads CASSPTGEMNTKAFF. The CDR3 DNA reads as TGTGCCAGCAGCCCTACAGGGGAAATGAACACTAAAGCTTTCTTT.

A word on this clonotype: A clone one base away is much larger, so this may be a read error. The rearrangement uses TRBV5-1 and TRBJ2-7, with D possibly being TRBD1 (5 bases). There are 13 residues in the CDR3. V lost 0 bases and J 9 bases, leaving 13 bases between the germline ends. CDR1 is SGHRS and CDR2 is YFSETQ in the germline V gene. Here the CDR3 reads CASSLAIQGSQYF. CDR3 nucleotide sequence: TGCGCCAGCAGCTTGGCAATCCAGGGTTCGCAGTACTTC.

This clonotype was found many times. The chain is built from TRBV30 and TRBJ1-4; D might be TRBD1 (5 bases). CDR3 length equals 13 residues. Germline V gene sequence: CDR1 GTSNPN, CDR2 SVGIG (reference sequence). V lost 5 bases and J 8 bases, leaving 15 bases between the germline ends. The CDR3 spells CAWAGFRGEKLFF. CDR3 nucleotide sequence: TGTGCCTGGGCAGGGTTTCGGGGAGAAAAACTGTTTTTT. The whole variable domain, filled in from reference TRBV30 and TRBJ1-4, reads SQTIHQWPATLVQPVGSPLSLECTVEGTSNPNLYWYRQAAGRGLQLLFYSVGIGQISSEVPQNLSASRPQDRQFILSSKKLLLSDSGFYLCAWAGFRGEKLFFGSGTQLSVL.

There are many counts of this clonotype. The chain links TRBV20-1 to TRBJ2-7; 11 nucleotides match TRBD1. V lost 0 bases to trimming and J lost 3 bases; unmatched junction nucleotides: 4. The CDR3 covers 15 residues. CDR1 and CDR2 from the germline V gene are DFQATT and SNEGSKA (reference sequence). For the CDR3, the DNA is TGCAGTGCTAGAGAAGGGACAGGGGGTCACTACGAGCAGTACTTC. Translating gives CSAREGTGGHYEQYF.

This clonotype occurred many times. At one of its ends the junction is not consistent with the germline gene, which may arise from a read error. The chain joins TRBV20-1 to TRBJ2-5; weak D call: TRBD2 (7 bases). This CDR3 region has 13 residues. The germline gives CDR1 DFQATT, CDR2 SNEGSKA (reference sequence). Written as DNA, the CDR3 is TGCAGTGCTAGAGGGGGGGGCCGAGAGACCCAGTCCTTC. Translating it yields CSARGGGRETQSF.

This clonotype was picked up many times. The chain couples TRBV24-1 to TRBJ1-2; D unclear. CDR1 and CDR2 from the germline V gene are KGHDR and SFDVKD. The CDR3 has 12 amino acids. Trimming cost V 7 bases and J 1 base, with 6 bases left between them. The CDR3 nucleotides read TGTGCCACCAGCGACAATAACTATGGCTACACCTTC. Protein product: CATSDNNYGYTF.

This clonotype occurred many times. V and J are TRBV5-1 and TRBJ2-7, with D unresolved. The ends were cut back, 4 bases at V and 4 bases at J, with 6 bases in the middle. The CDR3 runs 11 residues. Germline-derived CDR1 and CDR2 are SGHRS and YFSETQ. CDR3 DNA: TGCGCCAGCAGCGGTGGTTACGAGCAGTACTTC. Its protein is CASSGGYEQYF. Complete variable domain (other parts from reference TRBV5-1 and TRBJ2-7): KAGVTQTPRYLIKTRGQQVTLSCSPISGHRSVSWYQQTPGQGLQFLFEYFSETQRNKGNFPGRFSGRQFSNSRSEMNVSTLELGDSALYLCASSGGYEQYFGPGTRLTVT.

Written as DNA, the CDR3 is TGTGCCAGCGTTCCGGGACTAGTCAGTGAGCAGTTCTTC. Translated, it gives CASVPGLVSEQFF. The gene calls are TRBV28 and TRBJ2-1; the match to TRBD2 covers 8 bases. This CDR3 region has 13 residues. Germline lookup yields CDR1 MDHEN and CDR2 SYDVKM. After removal of 8 bases from V and 9 bases from J, the junction contained 9 bases not matched to a gene.

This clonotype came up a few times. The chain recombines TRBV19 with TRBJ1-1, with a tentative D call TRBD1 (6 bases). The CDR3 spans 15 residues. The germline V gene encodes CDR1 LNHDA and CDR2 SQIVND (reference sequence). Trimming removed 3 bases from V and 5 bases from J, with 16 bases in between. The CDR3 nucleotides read TGTGCCAGTAGTATCGGTAGGAATAGGGGGACTGAAGCTTTCTTT. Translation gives CASSIGRNRGTEAFF.

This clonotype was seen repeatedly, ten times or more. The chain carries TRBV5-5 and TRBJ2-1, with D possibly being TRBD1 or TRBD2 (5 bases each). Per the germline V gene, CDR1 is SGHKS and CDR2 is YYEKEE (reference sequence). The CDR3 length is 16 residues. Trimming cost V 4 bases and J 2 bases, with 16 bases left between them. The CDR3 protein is CASSNTRDLTYNEQFF. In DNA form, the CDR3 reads TGTGCCAGCAGCAATACTCGGGACCTAACCTACAATGAGCAGTTCTTC. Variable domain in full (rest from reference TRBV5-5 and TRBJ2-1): DAGVTQSPTHLIKTRGQQVTLRCSPISGHKSVSWYQQVLGQGPQFIFQYYEKEERGRGNFPDRFSARQFPNYSSELNVNALLLGDSALYLCASSNTRDLTYNEQFFGPGTRLTVL.

CDR3: CASSDAGDSTDTQYF. CDR3 bases: TGTGCCAGCAGCGATGCGGGGGATAGCACAGATACGCAGTATTTT. The V and J genes are TRBV11-3 and TRBJ2-3; 7 positions agree with TRBD2. The J segment lost 0 bases and the V segment lost 5 bases, leaving 5 bases of the junction unmatched. The CDR3 runs to 15 residues. CDR1 SGHNT and CDR2 YENEEA come from the germline V gene.

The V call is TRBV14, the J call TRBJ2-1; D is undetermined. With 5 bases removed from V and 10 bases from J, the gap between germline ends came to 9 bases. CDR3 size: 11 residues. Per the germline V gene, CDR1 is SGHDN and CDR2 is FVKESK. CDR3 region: CASSTKGEQFF. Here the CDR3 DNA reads TGTGCCAGCAGCACCAAAGGAGAGCAGTTCTTC. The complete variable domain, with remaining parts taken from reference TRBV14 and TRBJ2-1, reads EAGVTQFPSHSVIEKGQTVTLRCDPISGHDNLYWYRRVMGKEIKFLLHFVKESKQDESGMPNNRFLAERTGGTYSTLKVQPAELEDSGVYFCASSTKGEQFFGPGTRLTVL.

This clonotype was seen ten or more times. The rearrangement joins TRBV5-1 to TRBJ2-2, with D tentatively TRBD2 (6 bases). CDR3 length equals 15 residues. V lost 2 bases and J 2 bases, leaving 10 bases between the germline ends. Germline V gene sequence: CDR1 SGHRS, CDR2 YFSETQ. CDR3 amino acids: CASSFSGPNTGELFF. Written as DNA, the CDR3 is TGCGCCAGCAGCTTTAGCGGACCAAACACCGGGGAGCTGTTTTTT.